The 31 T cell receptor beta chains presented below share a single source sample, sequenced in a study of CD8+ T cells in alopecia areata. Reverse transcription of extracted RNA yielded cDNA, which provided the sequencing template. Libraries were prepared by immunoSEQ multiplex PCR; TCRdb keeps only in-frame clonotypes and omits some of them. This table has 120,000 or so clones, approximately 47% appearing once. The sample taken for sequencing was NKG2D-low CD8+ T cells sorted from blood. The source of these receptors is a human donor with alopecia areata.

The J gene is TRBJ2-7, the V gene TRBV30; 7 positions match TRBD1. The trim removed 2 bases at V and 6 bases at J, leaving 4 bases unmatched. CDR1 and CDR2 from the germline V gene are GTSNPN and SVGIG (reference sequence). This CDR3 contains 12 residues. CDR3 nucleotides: TGTGCCTGGAGTCCCACAGGGGTCGAGCAGTACTTC. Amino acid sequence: CAWSPTGVEQYF.

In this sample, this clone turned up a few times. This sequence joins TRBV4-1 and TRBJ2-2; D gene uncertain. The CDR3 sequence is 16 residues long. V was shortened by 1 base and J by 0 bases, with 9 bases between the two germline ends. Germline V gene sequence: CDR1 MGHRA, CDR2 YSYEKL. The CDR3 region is CASSQVQSANTGELFF. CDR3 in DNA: TGCGCCAGCAGCCAAGTTCAGAGCGCGAACACCGGGGAGCTGTTTTTT.

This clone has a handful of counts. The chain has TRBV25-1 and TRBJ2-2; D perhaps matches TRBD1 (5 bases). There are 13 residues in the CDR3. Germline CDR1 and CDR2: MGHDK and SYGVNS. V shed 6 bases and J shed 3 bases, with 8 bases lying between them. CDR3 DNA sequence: TGTGCCAGCAGCTGGGGCGACACCGGGGAGCTGTTTTTT. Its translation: CASSWGDTGELFF.

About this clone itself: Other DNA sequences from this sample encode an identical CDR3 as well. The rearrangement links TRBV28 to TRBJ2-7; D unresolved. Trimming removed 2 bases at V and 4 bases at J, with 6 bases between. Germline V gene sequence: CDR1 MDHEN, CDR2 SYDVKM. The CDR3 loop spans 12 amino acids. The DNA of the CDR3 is TGTGCCAGCAGTTTAGGTGGATACGAGCAGTACTTC. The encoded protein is CASSLGGYEQYF.

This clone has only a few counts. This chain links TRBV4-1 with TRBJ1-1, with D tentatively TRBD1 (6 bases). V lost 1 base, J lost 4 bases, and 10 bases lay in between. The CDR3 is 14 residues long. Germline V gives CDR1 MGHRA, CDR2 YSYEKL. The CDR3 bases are TGCGCCAGCAGCCAAGGGGGGGCCGGCACTGAAGCTTTCTTT. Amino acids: CASSQGGAGTEAFF.

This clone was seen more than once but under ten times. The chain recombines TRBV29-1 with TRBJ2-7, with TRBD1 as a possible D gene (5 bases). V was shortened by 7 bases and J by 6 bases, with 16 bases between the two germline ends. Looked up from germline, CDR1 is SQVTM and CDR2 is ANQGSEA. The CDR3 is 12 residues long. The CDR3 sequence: CSAGQGTSEQYF. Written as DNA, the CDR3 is TGCAGCGCGGGTCAGGGTACCAGCGAGCAGTACTTC.

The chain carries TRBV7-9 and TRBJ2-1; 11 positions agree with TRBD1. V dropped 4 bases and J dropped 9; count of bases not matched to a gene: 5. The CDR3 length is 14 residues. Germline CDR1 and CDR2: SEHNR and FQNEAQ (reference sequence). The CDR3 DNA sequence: TGTGCCAGCAGCTGGGGACAGGGGGAAGGTGAGCAGTTCTTC. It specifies CASSWGQGEGEQFF.

The CDR3 reads CSVDGGGYYNEQFF. DNA for the CDR3: TGCAGCGTTGACGGGGGGGGCTACTACAATGAGCAGTTCTTC. The chain uses TRBV29-1 and TRBJ2-1; 8 bases fit TRBD2. Trimming at V came to 3 bases and at J to 3 bases, leaving 4 bases not matched to a gene. CDR1 and CDR2 (germline): SQVTM, ANQGSEA. The CDR3 has 14 amino acids.

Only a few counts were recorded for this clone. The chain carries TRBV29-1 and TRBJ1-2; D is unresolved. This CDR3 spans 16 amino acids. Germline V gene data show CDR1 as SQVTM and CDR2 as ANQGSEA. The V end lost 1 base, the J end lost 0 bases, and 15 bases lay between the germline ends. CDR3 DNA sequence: TGCAGCGTTGAAGGTGCCTTTTCCGATGCTAACTATGGCTACACCTTC. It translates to CSVEGAFSDANYGYTF.

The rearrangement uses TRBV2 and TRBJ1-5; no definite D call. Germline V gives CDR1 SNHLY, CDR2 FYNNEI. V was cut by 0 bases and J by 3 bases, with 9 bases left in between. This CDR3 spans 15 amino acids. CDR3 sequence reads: CASSEALGYNQPQHF. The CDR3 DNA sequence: TGTGCCAGCAGTGAAGCCCTCGGCTACAATCAGCCCCAGCATTTT.

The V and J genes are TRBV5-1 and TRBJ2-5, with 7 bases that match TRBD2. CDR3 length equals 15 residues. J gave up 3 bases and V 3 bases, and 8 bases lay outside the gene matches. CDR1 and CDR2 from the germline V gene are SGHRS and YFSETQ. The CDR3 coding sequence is TGCGCCAGCAGCTACTCTAGCGGTCCTAAAGAGACCCAGTACTTC. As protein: CASSYSSGPKETQYF. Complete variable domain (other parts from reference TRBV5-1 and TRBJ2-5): KAGVTQTPRYLIKTRGQQVTLSCSPISGHRSVSWYQQTPGQGLQFLFEYFSETQRNKGNFPGRFSGRQFSNSRSEMNVSTLELGDSALYLCASSYSSGPKETQYFGPGTRLLVL.

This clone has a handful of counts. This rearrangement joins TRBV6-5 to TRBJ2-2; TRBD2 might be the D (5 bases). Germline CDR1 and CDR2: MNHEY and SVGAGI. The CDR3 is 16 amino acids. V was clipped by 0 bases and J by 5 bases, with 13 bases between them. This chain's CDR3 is CASSYSPGGGTGELFF. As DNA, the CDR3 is TGTGCCAGCAGTTACTCGCCGGGCGGAGGAACCGGGGAGCTGTTTTTT.

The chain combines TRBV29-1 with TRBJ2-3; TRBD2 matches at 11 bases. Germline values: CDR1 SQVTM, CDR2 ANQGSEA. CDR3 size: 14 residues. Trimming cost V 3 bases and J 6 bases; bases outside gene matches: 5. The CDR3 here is CSVEPSGGRDTQYF. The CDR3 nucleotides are TGCAGCGTTGAGCCTAGCGGGGGGAGGGATACGCAGTATTTT.

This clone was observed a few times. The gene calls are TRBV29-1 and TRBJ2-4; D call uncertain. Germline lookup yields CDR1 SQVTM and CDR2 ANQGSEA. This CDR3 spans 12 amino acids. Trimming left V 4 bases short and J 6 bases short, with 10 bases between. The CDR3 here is CSVVPGGNIQYF. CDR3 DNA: TGCAGCGTTGTTCCGGGCGGAAACATTCAGTACTTC.

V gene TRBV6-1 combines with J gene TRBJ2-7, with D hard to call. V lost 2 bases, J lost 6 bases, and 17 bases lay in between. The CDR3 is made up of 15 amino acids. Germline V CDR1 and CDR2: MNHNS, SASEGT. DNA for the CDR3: TGTGCCAGCAGTGAATCCGTAGGAGTTTCGGCCGAGCAGTACTTC. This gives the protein CASSESVGVSAEQYF.

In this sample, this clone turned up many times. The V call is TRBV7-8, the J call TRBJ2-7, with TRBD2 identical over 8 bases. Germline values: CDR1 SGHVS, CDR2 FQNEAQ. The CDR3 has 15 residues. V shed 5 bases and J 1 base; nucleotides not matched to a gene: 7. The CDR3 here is CASSPGTRLSYEQYF. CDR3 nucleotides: TGTGCCAGCAGCCCCGGGACTAGACTTTCCTACGAGCAGTACTTC.

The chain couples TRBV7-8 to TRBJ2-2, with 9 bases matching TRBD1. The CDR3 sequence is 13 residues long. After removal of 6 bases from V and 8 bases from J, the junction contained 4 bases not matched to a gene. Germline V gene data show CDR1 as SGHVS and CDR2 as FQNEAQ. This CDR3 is CASRDRGPGELFF. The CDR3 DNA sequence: TGTGCCAGCAGGGACAGGGGACCGGGGGAGCTGTTTTTT.

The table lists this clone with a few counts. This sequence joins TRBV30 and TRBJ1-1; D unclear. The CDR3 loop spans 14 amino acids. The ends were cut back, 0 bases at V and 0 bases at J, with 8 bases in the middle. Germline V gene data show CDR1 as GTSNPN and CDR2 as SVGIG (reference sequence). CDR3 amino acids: CAWSVRRMNTEAFF. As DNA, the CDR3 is TGTGCCTGGAGTGTAAGACGGATGAACACTGAAGCTTTCTTT.

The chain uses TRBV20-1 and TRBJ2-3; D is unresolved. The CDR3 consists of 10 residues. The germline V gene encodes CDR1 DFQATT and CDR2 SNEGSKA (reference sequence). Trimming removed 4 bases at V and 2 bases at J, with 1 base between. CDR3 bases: TGCAGTGCTACCACAGATACGCAGTATTTT. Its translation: CSATTDTQYF.

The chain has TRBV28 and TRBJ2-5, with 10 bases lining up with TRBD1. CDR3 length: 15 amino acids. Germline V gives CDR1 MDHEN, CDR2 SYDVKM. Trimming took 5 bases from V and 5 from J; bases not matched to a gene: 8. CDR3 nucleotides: TGTGCCAGCAGTAAGGGACAGGGGAATGTGGAGACCCAGTACTTC. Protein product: CASSKGQGNVETQYF.

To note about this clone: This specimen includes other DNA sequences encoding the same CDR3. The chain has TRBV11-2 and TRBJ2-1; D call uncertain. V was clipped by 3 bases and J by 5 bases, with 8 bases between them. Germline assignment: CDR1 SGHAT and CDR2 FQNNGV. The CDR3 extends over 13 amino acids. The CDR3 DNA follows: TGTGCCAGCAGCTTTGACGGAGACAATGAGCAGTTCTTC. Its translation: CASSFDGDNEQFF.

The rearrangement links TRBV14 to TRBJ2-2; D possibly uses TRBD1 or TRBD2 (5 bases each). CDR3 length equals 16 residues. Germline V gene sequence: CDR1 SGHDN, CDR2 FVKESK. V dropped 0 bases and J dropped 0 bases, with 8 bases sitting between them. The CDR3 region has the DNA TGTGCCAGCAGCCAAGAAAGGGACGCGAACACCGGGGAGCTGTTTTTT. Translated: CASSQERDANTGELFF.

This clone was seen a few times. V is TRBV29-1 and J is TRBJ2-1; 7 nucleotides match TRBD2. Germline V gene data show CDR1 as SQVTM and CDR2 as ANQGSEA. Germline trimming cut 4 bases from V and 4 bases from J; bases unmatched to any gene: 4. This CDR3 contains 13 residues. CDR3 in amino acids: CSVVGEGYNEQFF. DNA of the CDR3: TGCAGCGTTGTGGGGGAGGGGTACAATGAGCAGTTCTTC.

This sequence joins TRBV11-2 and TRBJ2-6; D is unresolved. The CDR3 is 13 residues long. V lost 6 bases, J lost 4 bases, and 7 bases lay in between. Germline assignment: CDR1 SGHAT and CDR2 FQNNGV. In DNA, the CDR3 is TGTGCCAGCAGGAAATCCGGGGCCAACGTCCTGACTTTC. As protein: CASRKSGANVLTF.

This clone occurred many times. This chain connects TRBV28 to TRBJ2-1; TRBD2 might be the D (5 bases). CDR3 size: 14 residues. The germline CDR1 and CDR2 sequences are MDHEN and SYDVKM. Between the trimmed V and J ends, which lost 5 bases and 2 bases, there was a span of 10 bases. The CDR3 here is CASSMQRTYNEQFF. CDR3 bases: TGTGCCAGCAGTATGCAGCGGACCTACAATGAGCAGTTCTTC.

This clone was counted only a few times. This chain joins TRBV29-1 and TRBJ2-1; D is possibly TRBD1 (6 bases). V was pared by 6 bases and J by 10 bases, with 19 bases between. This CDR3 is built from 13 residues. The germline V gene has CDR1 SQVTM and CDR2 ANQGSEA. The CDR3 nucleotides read TGCAGCGTACGGATACAGGGTGAGGTCGAGCAGTTCTTC. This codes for CSVRIQGEVEQFF.

The CDR3 here is CASSVSGAQGETQYF. In DNA, the CDR3 is TGTGCCAGCAGCGTATCGGGGGCCCAGGGGGAGACCCAGTACTTC. The V gene is TRBV9, the J gene TRBJ2-5, with D perhaps TRBD1 or TRBD2 (6 bases each). V lost 1 base and J lost 5, with 15 bases in between. The V gene's germline CDR1 is SGDLS and CDR2 YYNGEE. The CDR3 contains 15 residues.

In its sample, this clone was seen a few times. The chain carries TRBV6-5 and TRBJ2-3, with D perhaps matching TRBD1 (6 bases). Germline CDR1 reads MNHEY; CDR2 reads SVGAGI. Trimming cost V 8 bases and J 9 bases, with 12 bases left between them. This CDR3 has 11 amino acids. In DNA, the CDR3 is TGTGCCAGCCGTGCGCAGGGGACGCAGTATTTT. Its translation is CASRAQGTQYF.

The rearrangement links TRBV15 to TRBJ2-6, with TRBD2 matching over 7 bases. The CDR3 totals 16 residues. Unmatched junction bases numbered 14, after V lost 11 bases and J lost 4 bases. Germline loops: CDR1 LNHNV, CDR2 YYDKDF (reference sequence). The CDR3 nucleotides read TGTGCCCCCCAGGGAGGGGAGGTTTTGGGGGCCAACGTCCTGACTTTC. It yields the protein CAPQGGEVLGANVLTF.

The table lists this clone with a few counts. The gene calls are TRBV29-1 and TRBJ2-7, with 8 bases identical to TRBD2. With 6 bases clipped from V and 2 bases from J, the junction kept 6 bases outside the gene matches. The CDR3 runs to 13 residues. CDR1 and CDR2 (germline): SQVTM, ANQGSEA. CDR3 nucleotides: TGCAGCGTAAAGGACGGGAGGGCCTACGAGCAGTACTTC. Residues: CSVKDGRAYEQYF.

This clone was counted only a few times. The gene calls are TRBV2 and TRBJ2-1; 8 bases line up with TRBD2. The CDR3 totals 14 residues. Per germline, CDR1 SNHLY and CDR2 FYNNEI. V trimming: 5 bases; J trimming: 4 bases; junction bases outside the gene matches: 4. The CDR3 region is CASSLGGGYNEQFF. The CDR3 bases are TGTGCCAGCAGTCTCGGCGGGGGGTACAATGAGCAGTTCTTC.